The clone carrying this TCR beta chain is a singleton in its sample. The sample belongs to a study of blood T cell repertoires in COVID-19. Study-level background: From T cells, B-cell-depleted T cells, or PBMCs came the material, which was cDNA or gDNA.

Methods used by the authors: Cell counts per sample came from amplifying reference gene primers. Libraries were prepared by immunoSEQ multiplex PCR; TCRdb keeps only in-frame clonotypes and omits some of them. V and J calls and clone size follow that table, whereas D and trimming were derived from the DNA. Here the sample spans 200,000 to 300,000 clones, more than 70% being singletons. CDR1 is GTSNPN and CDR2 is SVGIG in the germline V gene (reference sequence). With V trimmed by 3 bases and J by 4 bases, 11 bases remained unmatched. This CDR3 has 15 amino acids. The V gene is TRBV30, the J gene TRBJ1-1, with 7 bases identical to TRBD1. This clonotype was obtained from a woman in her thirties or forties with acute COVID-19. The sequenced material came from PBMCs or T cells enriched from blood (not recorded which). The CDR3 reads CAWSEGQLLGTEAFF. CDR3 DNA: TGTGCCTGGAGCGAGGGACAGCTCTTGGGCACTGAAGCTTTCTTT.